This T cell receptor (beta chain) was captured by sequencing in a study of CD8 T cells in ankylosing spondylitis. The ends were cut back, 4 bases at V and 4 bases at J, with 13 bases in the middle. CDR1 MNHEY and CDR2 SVGAGI come from the germline V gene. The length of the CDR3 is 14 residues. Using quantitative 5'-RACE with molecular barcodes, the authors made TCR beta libraries. From the 5' RACE reads, TCRdb called clonotypes with MiXCR, one entry per CDR3 protein. The data contain over 450,000 distinct CDR3 sequences, approximately 11% of them singletons. General study findings and limits: Ankylosing spondylitis blood appeared to be characterized by a TCR beta motif of fewer than ten highly homologous variants. Matched ankylosing spondylitis synovial fluid reportedly showed significant enrichment of disease-linked clones. The authors found the disease-linked clones to be CD8+ and relatively rare in peripheral blood.

The table lists this clonotype with a few counts. Its antigen is not known. Sample: blood, either unsorted or a sorted T cell fraction (not recorded which). The source is a male donor with ankylosing spondylitis. The chain is built from TRBV6-5 and TRBJ1-2; D is possibly TRBD1 (5 bases). CDR3 loop: CASSSSSGLYGYTF. The CDR3 coding sequence is TGTGCCAGCAGTTCATCCTCGGGGCTCTATGGCTACACCTTC.